This T cell receptor beta chain was profiled in a study of shared clonotypes between healthy human individuals. With respect to this clone: Its specificity is not known.

V gave up 6 bases and J gave up 0 bases, with 5 bases separating them. In germline, CDR1 is MGHDK, CDR2 SYGVNS. This CDR3 is 12 amino acids long. Findings of the study overall: The study found lower generation probabilities in non-shared clonotypes than in those shared by all four donors. The study drew on few donors, limiting represented genetic and exposure-history diversity. Of the naive CD4 clonotypes, roughly 5% were shared across four donors.

Subsets obtained from CD4+ cells comprised CD45RA+ naive and CD45RA-negative memory cells. The method was immunoSEQ multiplex PCR; TCRdb's version includes in-frame clones alone and lacks a portion of them. The sample has about 520,000 clones; more than 95% are singletons. Sequenced: naive CD4+ T cells sorted from blood. As to subset: CD45RA+ positively selected. The TCR originated in a woman aged 25 to 39 in good health. The rearrangement links TRBV25-1 to TRBJ1-2; the D is unclear. CDR3 in DNA: TGTGCCAGCAGAACAGCTAACTATGGCTACACCTTC. Translated: CASRTANYGYTF.